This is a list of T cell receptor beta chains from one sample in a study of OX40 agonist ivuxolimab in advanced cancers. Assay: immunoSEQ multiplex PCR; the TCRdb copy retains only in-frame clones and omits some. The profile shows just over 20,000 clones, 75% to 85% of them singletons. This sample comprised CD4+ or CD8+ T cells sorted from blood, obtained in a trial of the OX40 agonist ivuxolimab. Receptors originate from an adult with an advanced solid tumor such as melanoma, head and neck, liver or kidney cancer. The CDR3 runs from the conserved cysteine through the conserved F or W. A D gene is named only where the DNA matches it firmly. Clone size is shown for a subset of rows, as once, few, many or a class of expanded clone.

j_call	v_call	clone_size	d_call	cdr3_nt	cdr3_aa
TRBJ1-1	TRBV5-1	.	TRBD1	TGCGCCAGCAGCTTCAAGAGAGGAGGGGGCGATAACACTGAAGCTTTCTTT	CASSFKRGGGDNTEAFF
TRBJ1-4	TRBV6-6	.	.	TGTGCCAGCAGTTACAGGGATGAAAAACTGTTTTTT	CASSYRDEKLFF
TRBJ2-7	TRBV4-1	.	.	TGCGCCAGCAGCTCGGGACTGCAACCCTACGAGCAGTACTTC	CASSSGLQPYEQYF
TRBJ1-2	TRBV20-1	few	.	TGCAGTGCTTCCCCCGGGGGAAGGAGCACCTTC	CSASPGGRSTF
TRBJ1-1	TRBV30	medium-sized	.	TGTGCCTCAGGGGAGGAACAAGCTTTCTTT	CASGEEQAFF
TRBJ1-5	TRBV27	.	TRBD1	TGTGCCAGCAGGAAAACAGGGGGAAATCTGCCCCAGCATTTT	CASRKTGGNLPQHF
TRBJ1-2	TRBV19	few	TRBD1	TGTGCCAGTAGTCCGGGACAGAACTATGGCTACACCTTC	CASSPGQNYGYTF
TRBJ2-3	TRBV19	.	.	TGTGCCAGTAGTATCTCGGCCCGTCCAGATACGCAGTATTTT	CASSISARPDTQYF
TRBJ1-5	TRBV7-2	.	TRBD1	TGTGCCAGCAGCATTGATGGACAGGGGGCACAGCCCCAGCATTTT	CASSIDGQGAQPQHF
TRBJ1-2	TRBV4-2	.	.	TGTGCCAGCAGCCAAGGTGGAGACACAAGAGCTAACTATGGCTACACCTTC	CASSQGGDTRANYGYTF
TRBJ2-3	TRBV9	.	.	TGTGCCAGCAGCGTAGGGGCGACAGGTAGGACAGATACGCAGTATTTT	CASSVGATGRTDTQYF
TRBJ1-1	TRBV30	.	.	TGTGCCTGGAGCAATGGACAGCTGAACACTGAAGCTTTCTTT	CAWSNGQLNTEAFF
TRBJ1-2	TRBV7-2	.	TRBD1	TGTGCCAGCAGCCCCTCAGGGGGCTCCTATGGCTACACCTTC	CASSPSGGSYGYTF
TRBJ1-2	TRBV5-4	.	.	TGTGCCAGCAGTGGGGGTCCCGGGAACTATGGCTACACCTTC	CASSGGPGNYGYTF
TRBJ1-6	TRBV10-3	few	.	TGTGCCATCAGTGAGTCGATGGATTCACCCCTCCACTTT	CAISESMDSPLHF
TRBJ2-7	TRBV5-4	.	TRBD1	TGTGCCAGCAGCTTGGCGGGACAGGGAGGCGAGCAGTACTTC	CASSLAGQGGEQYF
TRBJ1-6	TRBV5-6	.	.	TGTGCCAGCAGCTTGGAACAGTATAATTCACCCCTCCACTTT	CASSLEQYNSPLHF
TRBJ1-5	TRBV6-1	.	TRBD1	TGTGCCAGCCCCCCGACAGGGGGGAATCAGCCCCAGCATTTT	CASPPTGGNQPQHF
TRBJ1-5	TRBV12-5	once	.	TGTGCTAGTGCCCGGGACCGAGATCAGCCCCAGCATTTT	CASARDRDQPQHF
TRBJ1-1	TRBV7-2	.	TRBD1	TGTGCCAGCAGTACGGGACAGGGGGCGTACACTGAAGCTTTCTTT	CASSTGQGAYTEAFF
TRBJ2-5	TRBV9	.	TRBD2	TGTGCCAGCAGCGCGGGACTAGCGGGGGGGCTGGGGGAGACCCAGTACTTC	CASSAGLAGGLGETQYF
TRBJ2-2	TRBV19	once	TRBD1	TGTGCCAGTAGTATTGGTTTCGGACAGGGTTACACCGGGGAGCTGTTTTTT	CASSIGFGQGYTGELFF
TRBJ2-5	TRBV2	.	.	TGTGCCAGCAGTGAAATTGGCCTCTACGGGGTAGAGACCCAGTACTTC	CASSEIGLYGVETQYF
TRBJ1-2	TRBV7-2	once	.	TGTGCCAGCAGCCAAGGGGCAGCTAACTATGGCTACACCTTC	CASSQGAANYGYTF
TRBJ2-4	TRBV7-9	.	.	TGTGCCAGCAGCTTTACGAGAGACATTCAGTACTTC	CASSFTRDIQYF
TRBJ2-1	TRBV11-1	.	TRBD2	TGTGCCAGCAGCTCCTCTAGAACGGGGGGGTGGAATGAGCAGTTCTTC	CASSSSRTGGWNEQFF
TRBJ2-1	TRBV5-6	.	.	TGTGCCAGCAGCTCCACCCCCAATGAGCAGTTCTTC	CASSSTPNEQFF
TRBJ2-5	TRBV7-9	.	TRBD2	TGTGCCAGCAGCCTCGGGGGGGGCGCGTTGGAGACCCAGTACTTC	CASSLGGGALETQYF
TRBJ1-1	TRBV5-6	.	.	TGTGCCAGCAGCTTGGACGGTGGGGGCAGGGAAGCTGAAGCTTTCTTT	CASSLDGGGREAEAFF
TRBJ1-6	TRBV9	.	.	TGTGCCAGCAGCGTCGGGACGGGGTATAATTCACCCCTCCACTTT	CASSVGTGYNSPLHF
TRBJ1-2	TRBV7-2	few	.	TGTGCCAGCAGCTTAGCTGGGGTGAACTATGGCTACACCTTC	CASSLAGVNYGYTF
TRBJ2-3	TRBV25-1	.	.	TGTGCCAGCAGTGCAGGAGGGGCCAGCACAGATACGCAGTATTTT	CASSAGGASTDTQYF